What follows is one T cell receptor beta chain and its context. Primers for the PCR totalled 60 Vbeta and 13 Jbeta. Measured with immunoSEQ multiplex PCR; TCRdb has only the in-frame clones, and not every one. The sample has around 150,000 clones, 80% seen once. These data belong to a study of cytomegalovirus exposure and HLA in healthy donors. The CDR3 runs to 13 residues. CDR1 is SGDLS and CDR2 is YYNGEE in the germline V gene. With V trimmed by 3 bases and J by 1 base, 0 bases remained unmatched. This sequence originates from a woman aged 45-59 years in good health and CMV-seronegative. The V call is TRBV9, the J call TRBJ1-2; 7 positions agree with TRBD1. Sequenced: PBMCs. The CDR3 DNA reads as TGTGCCAGCAGCGGGGACAGTAACTATGGCTACACCTTC. This codes for CASSGDSNYGYTF.